The 31 T cell receptor beta chains given below trace back to one sample, sequenced in a study of T cell repertoires in cytomegalovirus infection. A single record per CDR3 protein comes from TCRdb applying MiXCR to the reads. The repertoire includes hundreds of thousands of distinct CDR3 sequences, approximately 30% of them detected once, and over 10% sits in the top ten. Which antigens these TCRs recognize remains unknown. The sample was cultured CD8+ T cells from PBMCs, taken from culture after CMV antigen stimulation. All receptors come from a human donor in good health (CMV status not recorded). Some clones in this sample may be carry-over from other donors' samples.

The chain employs TRBV19 and TRBJ1-1; TRBD1 aligns across 7 bases. CDR3 length: 13 amino acids. CDR1 and CDR2 (germline): LNHDA, SQIVND (reference sequence). With 7 bases clipped from V and 8 bases from J, the junction kept 10 bases outside the gene matches. The CDR3 sequence: CASIPGTAREAFF. The CDR3, as DNA: TGTGCCAGTATTCCCGGGACAGCTAGAGAAGCTTTCTTT.

This clonotype has a single count. The chain combines TRBV9 with TRBJ2-1; D unclear. The CDR3 spans 13 residues. V lost 2 bases to trimming and J lost 7 bases, with 10 bases between them. Per germline, CDR1 SGDLS and CDR2 YYNGEE. The CDR3 DNA is TGTGCCAGCAGCGTTTATCCGGAAAATGAGCAGTTCTTC. Its translation: CASSVYPENEQFF. The full variable domain, rest sourced from reference TRBV9 and TRBJ2-1, is DSGVTQTPKHLITATGQRVTLRCSPRSGDLSVYWYQQSLDQGLQFLIQYYNGEERAKGNILERFSAQQFPDLHSELNLSSLELGDSALYFCASSVYPENEQFFGPGTRLTVL.

There are many counts of this clonotype. The chain is built from TRBV6-1 and TRBJ2-7; either TRBD1 or TRBD2 may supply D (5 bases each). Germline CDR1 MNHNS, CDR2 SASEGT. The CDR3 is 16 residues long. V shed 0 bases and J shed 2 bases, with 14 bases lying between them. Here the CDR3 DNA reads TGTGCCAGCAGTGAAGCTCCAGGGAGTATGACCTACGAGCAGTACTTC. It is translated as CASSEAPGSMTYEQYF.

The V and J genes are TRBV19 and TRBJ1-1; D unresolved. Trimming cost V 7 bases and J 5 bases, with 14 bases left between them. Germline assignment: CDR1 LNHDA and CDR2 SQIVND (reference sequence). The length of the CDR3 is 13 residues. Here the CDR3 DNA reads TGTGCCAGTACCTTTGGTGTAGGGACTGAAGCTTTCTTT. It translates to CASTFGVGTEAFF.

In its sample, this clonotype was seen once. The genes are TRBV7-9 and TRBJ2-7; 7 bases are shared with TRBD1. The CDR3 runs 14 residues. Trimming cost V 5 bases and J 2 bases; bases outside gene matches: 6. CDR1 is SEHNR, CDR2 FQNEAQ, per germline (reference sequence). CDR3 amino acids: CASSDYRGTYEQYV. The CDR3 DNA reads TGTGCCAGCAGCGACTACAGGGGCACCTACGAGCAGTACGTC.

The gene calls are TRBV7-3 and TRBJ1-5; D is perhaps TRBD1 (6 bases). Trimming pared 7 bases from V and 6 bases from J, leaving 28 bases between. The germline gives CDR1 SGHTA, CDR2 FQGTGA. The CDR3 extends over 18 amino acids. This CDR3 is CASTIPPQGRGSFQPQHF. The CDR3 region has the DNA TGTGCCAGCACCATCCCCCCCCAGGGGCGCGGGTCATTTCAGCCCCAGCATTTT.

This clonotype turned up a few times. The chain recombines TRBV7-9 with TRBJ2-1; D gene ambiguous. There are 16 residues in the CDR3. The germline gives CDR1 SEHNR, CDR2 FQNEAQ (reference sequence). Deletions cut 6 bases from V and 0 bases from J, with 15 bases between. CDR3 sequence (DNA): TGTGCCAGCAGTTTAATCCCAGGATTCTCCTACAATGAGCAGTTCTTC. Its translation is CASSLIPGFSYNEQFF. Looking up the rest from reference TRBV7-9 and TRBJ2-1 gives the full variable domain: DTGVSQNPRHKITKRGQNVTFRCDPISEHNRLYWYRQTLGQGPEFLTYFQNEAQLEKSRLLSDRFSAERPKGSFSTLEIQRTEQGDSAMYLCASSLIPGFSYNEQFFGPGTRLTVL.

Remarks on this clonotype: A much larger clone sits a single nucleotide away, making a read error possible. The CDR3 DNA follows: TGTGCCAGCAGCTCAGAGAGGGCAGGCGAGCAGTACTTC. This codes for CASSSERAGEQYF. The chain combines TRBV7-6 with TRBJ2-7; perhaps TRBD2 as D (5 bases). The CDR3 is 13 residues long. CDR1 and CDR2 from the germline V gene are SGHVS and FNYEAQ. The V end was cut by 4 bases, the J end by 6 bases, with 13 bases between.

The sample holds many counts of this clonotype. The CDR3 sequence is CASSSTENLATEAFF. CDR3 in DNA: TGTGCCAGCAGCTCCACTGAGAACTTAGCAACTGAAGCTTTCTTT. The rearrangement uses TRBV7-6 and TRBJ1-1; no clear D gene. Trimming shortened V by 4 bases and J by 5 bases, and 17 bases separated the two germline ends. In germline, CDR1 is SGHVS, CDR2 FNYEAQ. CDR3 size: 15 residues.

The genes are TRBV6-6 and TRBJ2-7; 12 bases align to TRBD2. Germline V gene data show CDR1 as MNHNY and CDR2 as SVGAGI (reference sequence). The CDR3 length is 15 residues. The ends lost 6 bases at V and 3 bases at J; junction bases unmatched: 6. The CDR3 here is CASRTTSGGFYEQYF. CDR3 nucleotide sequence: TGTGCCAGCAGAACTACTAGCGGGGGGTTCTACGAGCAGTACTTC.

The CDR3 nucleotides are TGTGCCAGCAGTTTATCCCAACAAATGAACACTGAAGCTTTCTTT. Protein: CASSLSQQMNTEAFF. This chain connects TRBV27 to TRBJ1-1; D remains ambiguous. V was pared by 0 bases and J by 0 bases, with 8 bases between. CDR1 is MNHEY, CDR2 SMNVEV, per germline (reference sequence). The CDR3 is 15 residues long.

The V call is TRBV7-9, the J call TRBJ2-1; D is possibly TRBD2 (7 bases). Germline CDR1 is SEHNR and CDR2 is FQNEAQ (reference sequence). CDR3 size: 13 residues. V lost 7 bases to trimming and J lost 8 bases, with 15 bases between them. Written as DNA, the CDR3 is TGTGCCAGCACGGGGGGCGCTTTGCATGAGCAGTTCTTC. Its translation is CASTGGALHEQFF.

The chain is built from TRBV28 and TRBJ1-2; perhaps TRBD1 as D (5 bases). Germline V CDR1 and CDR2: MDHEN, SYDVKM. V was clipped by 5 bases and J by 1 base, with 14 bases between them. This CDR3 is 15 amino acids long. The DNA for the CDR3 is TGTGCCAGCAGTACCCCGCGGGGGGTTAACTATGGCTACACCTTC. Encoded protein: CASSTPRGVNYGYTF.

This clonotype was picked up many times. V usage is TRBV7-2 and J usage is TRBJ2-5, with 8 bases aligning to TRBD1. CDR1 and CDR2 (germline): SGHTA, FQGNSA. CDR3 size: 15 residues. Trimming at V came to 5 bases and at J to 2 bases, leaving 7 bases not matched to a gene. The CDR3: CASSQGARWQETQYF. CDR3 nucleotide sequence: TGTGCCAGCAGCCAGGGGGCGCGGTGGCAAGAGACCCAGTACTTC. Supplemented by reference TRBV7-2 and TRBJ2-5, the full variable domain reads GAGVSQSPSNKVTEKGKDVELRCDPISGHTALYWYRQSLGQGLEFLIYFQGNSAPDKSGLPSDRFSAERTGGSVSTLTIQRTQQEDSAVYLCASSQGARWQETQYFGPGTRLLVL.

V is TRBV28 and J is TRBJ1-3; D perhaps matches TRBD1 (5 bases). Germline loops: CDR1 MDHEN, CDR2 SYDVKM. Trimming removed 1 base from V and 3 bases from J, with 10 bases in between. The CDR3 has 15 amino acids. The CDR3 DNA follows: TGTGCCAGCAGTTTATTCAGCAGGGATGGAAACACCATATATTTT. Its protein is CASSLFSRDGNTIYF.

A note on this clonotype: This could be a read error, since a much larger clone is one nucleotide away. This chain joins TRBV7-8 and TRBJ2-2; possibly TRBD2 for D (5 bases). The length of the CDR3 is 15 residues. V was shortened by 5 bases and J by 6 bases, with 16 bases between the two germline ends. CDR1 SGHVS and CDR2 FQNEAQ come from the germline V gene. CDR3 residues: CASSVGGGLSGELFF. The CDR3, as DNA: TGTGCCAGCAGCGTCGGTGGCGGGTTGTCCGGGGAGCTGTTTTTT.

With regard to this clonotype: With a much larger clone just one base away, this may be a read error. This chain connects TRBV6-1 to TRBJ1-1; a weak D match, TRBD1 (5 bases). The CDR3 has 16 amino acids. Germline CDR1 and CDR2: MNHNS and SASEGT. CDR3 region: CTSSEDVRGKGTEAFF. CDR3 nucleotides: TGTACCAGCAGTGAAGACGTTAGGGGAAAAGGCACTGAAGCTTTCTTT.

The rearrangement joins TRBV7-9 to TRBJ2-3, with TRBD2 matching 7 bases. This CDR3 is 14 amino acids long. The J segment lost 5 bases and the V segment lost 6 bases, leaving 8 bases of the junction unmatched. Germline V gives CDR1 SEHNR, CDR2 FQNEAQ (reference sequence). DNA for the CDR3: TGTGCCAGCAGTTGGGAGGGGAGAGGAGATACGCAGTATTTT. Translating gives CASSWEGRGDTQYF. Complete variable domain (other parts from reference TRBV7-9 and TRBJ2-3): DTGVSQNPRHKITKRGQNVTFRCDPISEHNRLYWYRQTLGQGPEFLTYFQNEAQLEKSRLLSDRFSAERPKGSFSTLEIQRTEQGDSAMYLCASSWEGRGDTQYFGPGTRLTVL.

The rearrangement joins TRBV12-3 or TRBV12-4 to TRBJ2-7; TRBD1 aligns across 7 bases. V trimming: 5 bases; J trimming: 4 bases; junction bases outside the gene matches: 11. The CDR3 has 15 amino acids. The CDR3 sequence: CASSPPGQRFYEQYV. In nucleotides, the CDR3 is TGTGCCAGCAGTCCCCCGGGACAGAGATTTTACGAGCAGTACGTC.

This clonotype was recorded a few times. The chain links TRBV11-3 to TRBJ1-1; 7 bases map to TRBD1. Per germline, CDR1 SGHNT and CDR2 YENEEA. The CDR3 runs 13 residues. After removal of 3 bases from V and 8 bases from J, the junction contained 6 bases not matched to a gene. In nucleotides, the CDR3 is TGTGCCAGCAGCTTCGCTCAGGGGGGCGAAGCTTTCTTT. Translated: CASSFAQGGEAFF.

The rearrangement uses TRBV6-2 or TRBV6-3 and TRBJ2-3; the match to TRBD2 covers 12 bases. This CDR3 region has 18 residues. V lost 5 bases, J lost 0 bases, and 9 bases stayed unmatched. CDR1 MNHEY and CDR2 SVGEGT come from the germline V gene. CDR3 sequence (DNA): TGTGCCAGCAGTAAACTAGCGGGGGGCCCGACTAGCACAGATACGCAGTATTTT. The encoded protein is CASSKLAGGPTSTDTQYF.

Many counts were recorded for this clonotype. The chain uses TRBV27 and TRBJ1-5; D is perhaps TRBD1 (5 bases). V was trimmed by 2 bases and J by 3 bases, leaving 8 bases between them. Germline V CDR1 and CDR2: MNHEY, SMNVEV (reference sequence). This CDR3 has 14 amino acids. The CDR3 region is CASSLGADNQPQHF. CDR3 coding DNA: TGTGCCAGCAGTTTAGGGGCAGACAATCAGCCCCAGCATTTT.

This clonotype showed up many times. The chain is built from TRBV12-3 or TRBV12-4 and TRBJ2-3, with TRBD2 matching 9 bases. This CDR3 comprises 14 residues. V shed 6 bases and J 3 bases; nucleotides not matched to a gene: 4. CDR3 nucleotides: TGTGCCAGCAGCTTCGCGGGGGGGACAGATACGCAGTATTTT. Its translation is CASSFAGGTDTQYF.

This clonotype appeared many times. The chain has TRBV7-8 and TRBJ1-1, with 10 bases fitting TRBD1. Germline lookup yields CDR1 SGHVS and CDR2 FQNEAQ. The V gene end was trimmed by 2 bases and the J gene end by 0 bases; junction bases not matched to a gene: 6. CDR3 length: 17 amino acids. The CDR3 here is CASSLLSGQGMNTEAFF. Written as DNA, the CDR3 is TGTGCCAGCAGCTTACTTTCGGGACAGGGGATGAACACTGAAGCTTTCTTT.

Worth noting for this clonotype: One junction end disagrees with the germline gene, perhaps due to a read error. The chain couples TRBV7-8 to TRBJ2-5, with D uncertain. This CDR3 contains 12 residues. Germline assignment: CDR1 SGHVS and CDR2 FQNEAQ. The CDR3 loop is CVSSVGKETQYF. The CDR3 bases are TGTGTCAGCAGCGTGGGAAAAGAGACCCAGTACTTC.

The gene calls are TRBV7-6 and TRBJ2-6; tentatively, D is TRBD1 or TRBD2 (5 bases each). The CDR3 extends over 21 amino acids. The germline CDR1 and CDR2 sequences are SGHVS and FNYEAQ. Trimming left V 8 bases short and J 1 base short, with 30 bases between. CDR3 sequence (DNA): TGTGCCAGCCGCGACTCCCCCGGGGCAGGGTCTGTCCCATCTGGGGCCAACGTCCTGACTTTC. It translates to CASRDSPGAGSVPSGANVLTF.

The rearrangement joins TRBV6-2 or TRBV6-3 to TRBJ2-1, with D possibly being TRBD2 (5 bases). The CDR3 is 12 amino acids. Germline loops: CDR1 MNHEY, CDR2 SVGEGT. Trimming left V 7 bases short and J 8 bases short, with 12 bases between. CDR3 bases: TGTGCCAGCACTACTGCGGGTGATGAGCAGTTCTTC. As protein: CASTTAGDEQFF.

The gene calls are TRBV12-3 or TRBV12-4 and TRBJ1-1, with 9 bases identical to TRBD1. The CDR3 extends over 17 amino acids. Germline trimming cut 3 bases from V and 1 base from J; bases unmatched to any gene: 9. Here the CDR3 reads CASSFYPMDRGNTEAFF. DNA for the CDR3: TGTGCCAGCAGTTTTTACCCCATGGACAGGGGGAACACTGAAGCTTTCTTT.

This clonotype was found a few times. V and J are TRBV7-9 and TRBJ2-2; D gene uncertain. The CDR3 loop spans 12 amino acids. V was pared by 4 bases and J by 6 bases, with 6 bases between. Germline lookup yields CDR1 SEHNR and CDR2 FQNEAQ (reference sequence). As DNA, the CDR3 is TGTGCCAGCAGCTCAAAGGCCGGGGAGCTGTTTTTT. Translation gives CASSSKAGELFF.

This clonotype was detected a few times. V and J are TRBV12-3 or TRBV12-4 and TRBJ2-1; possible D gene TRBD1, 6 bases. The CDR3 runs to 12 residues. Trimming shortened V by 4 bases and J by 11 bases, and 12 bases separated the two germline ends. For the CDR3, the DNA is TGTGCCAGCAGTTACCCCGGACAGAAGCAGTTCTTC. Protein: CASSYPGQKQFF.

In its sample, this clonotype was seen a few times. V is TRBV7-6 and J is TRBJ2-3; the D is unclear. The CDR3 runs 15 residues. V gave up 5 bases and J gave up 2 bases, with 14 bases separating them. Germline values: CDR1 SGHVS, CDR2 FNYEAQ. The CDR3 region is CASSHPLADTDTQYF. The CDR3 nucleotides are TGTGCCAGCAGCCACCCCCTCGCGGACACAGATACGCAGTATTTT.